The 16 T cell receptor beta chains given below trace back to one sample, sequenced in a study of blood T cell repertoires in COVID-19. Here immunoSEQ multiplex PCR was the method, and the copy in TCRdb shows in-frame clones only, minus some. The table has around 78,000 clones, more than 75% seen once; the top ten hold 15% to 20%. The sequenced sample consisted of peripheral blood. Receptor source: a human donor in a cohort sampled during active COVID-19.

V gene TRBV5-6 combines with J gene TRBJ2-2, with no clear D. V was shortened by 2 bases and J by 0 bases, with 5 bases between the two germline ends. The CDR3 has 14 amino acids. Germline V lookup: CDR1 SGHDT, CDR2 YYEEEE. DNA for the CDR3: TGTGCCAGCAGCTTACCTACGAACACCGGGGAGCTGTTTTTT. It yields the protein CASSLPTNTGELFF.

The CDR3 DNA reads TGTGCCTGCCAAACAATACAGGGTAGGGTTAACACCGGGGAGCTGTTTTTT. Its protein product is CACQTIQGRVNTGELFF. The chain combines TRBV3-1 (or the pseudogene TRBV3-2) with TRBJ2-2, with D perhaps matching TRBD1 (6 bases). The ends were cut back, 11 bases at V and 2 bases at J, with 24 bases in the middle. The germline V gene encodes CDR1 LGHDT and CDR2 YNNKEL (reference sequence). This CDR3 contains 17 residues.

The table lists this clone with a few counts. The chain is built from TRBV4-1 and TRBJ1-1; weak D call: TRBD1 (6 bases). CDR3 size: 15 residues. Trimming took 0 bases from V and 4 from J, leaving 12 bases between them. CDR1 and CDR2 from the germline V gene are MGHRA and YSYEKL. The CDR3: CASSQEGRGSTEAFF. CDR3 in DNA: TGCGCCAGCAGCCAAGAAGGCAGGGGATCCACTGAAGCTTTCTTT.

The rearrangement links TRBV5-4 to TRBJ1-1, with 7 bases identical to TRBD1. There are 16 residues in the CDR3. Looked up from germline, CDR1 is SGHNT and CDR2 is YYREEE (reference sequence). V gave up 4 bases and J gave up 3 bases; unmatched junction bases: 12. CDR3 sequence reads: CASSTLDRTGHTEAFF. The CDR3 DNA follows: TGTGCCAGCAGCACACTGGACAGGACGGGGCACACTGAAGCTTTCTTT. The entire variable domain, with the rest obtained from reference TRBV5-4 and TRBJ1-1, is as follows: ETGVTQSPTHLIKTRGQQVTLRCSSQSGHNTVSWYQQALGQGPQFIFQYYREEENGRGNFPPRFSGLQFPNYSSELNVNALELDDSALYLCASSTLDRTGHTEAFFGQGTRLTVV.

This clone was seen only once. This sequence joins TRBV9 and TRBJ2-7; D gene ambiguous. This CDR3 has 11 amino acids. The germline V and J ends were trimmed by 4 bases and 2 bases, with 4 bases remaining between them. Germline V gene sequence: CDR1 SGDLS, CDR2 YYNGEE. CDR3 DNA sequence: TGTGCCAGCAGCATTACCTACGAGCAGTACTTC. Translating it yields CASSITYEQYF.

The rearrangement joins TRBV7-8 to TRBJ1-2; TRBD1 matches at 7 bases. Germline loops: CDR1 SGHVS, CDR2 FQNEAQ. The V and J ends lost 1 base and 3 bases, in that order; junction bases with no gene match: 5. The CDR3 is 15 amino acids. CDR3: CASSLGGGRDYGYTF. The CDR3 coding sequence is TGTGCCAGCAGCTTAGGAGGGGGCAGAGACTATGGCTACACCTTC.

The chain recombines TRBV2 with TRBJ2-1; 10 positions match TRBD2. Germline V gene lookup returns CDR1 SNHLY and CDR2 FYNNEI. With V trimmed by 11 bases and J by 9 bases, 13 bases remained unmatched. This CDR3 has 14 amino acids. The CDR3 sequence: CASLTSGEFSEQFF. The CDR3, as DNA: TGTGCCTCACTCACTAGCGGGGAGTTCAGTGAGCAGTTCTTC.

V gene TRBV2 combines with J gene TRBJ1-1; D not resolved. Per germline, CDR1 SNHLY and CDR2 FYNNEI. Trimming shortened V by 3 bases and J by 0 bases, and 8 bases separated the two germline ends. The CDR3 contains 14 residues. The CDR3, as DNA: TGTGCCAGCAGTGAGAGCGGTATGAACACTGAAGCTTTCTTT. Translation: CASSESGMNTEAFF.

The chain is built from TRBV29-1 and TRBJ2-3, with D possibly matching TRBD2 (6 bases). CDR1 is SQVTM, CDR2 ANQGSEA, per germline. V shed 4 bases and J shed 2 bases, with 10 bases lying between them. The CDR3 runs 13 residues. The CDR3 reads CSVGDSYTDTQYF. DNA of the CDR3: TGCAGCGTTGGGGACTCATACACAGATACGCAGTATTTT.

The chain is built from TRBV3-1 (or the pseudogene TRBV3-2) and TRBJ2-5; no firm D call. This CDR3 is 12 amino acids long. V shed 0 bases and J shed 9 bases, with 8 bases lying between them. Germline CDR1 LGHDT, CDR2 YNNKEL (reference sequence). CDR3 nucleotide sequence: TGTGCCAGCAGCCAAGATGAGCTCTCCCAGTACTTC. It is translated as CASSQDELSQYF.

The chain couples TRBV5-1 to TRBJ2-5; D might be TRBD2 (6 bases). Germline values: CDR1 SGHRS, CDR2 YFSETQ. The CDR3 loop spans 15 amino acids. Trimming removed 0 bases at V and 1 base at J, with 10 bases between. Written as DNA, the CDR3 is TGCGCCAGCAGCTTGGTTGGGACTCCCCAAGAGACCCAGTACTTC. This encodes CASSLVGTPQETQYF.

This chain joins TRBV2 and TRBJ2-2; D is unresolved. The CDR3 covers 11 residues. Germline CDR1 reads SNHLY; CDR2 reads FYNNEI. V gave up 6 bases and J gave up 4 bases, with 3 bases separating them. The CDR3 region is CASRSTGELFF. The CDR3 nucleotides are TGTGCCAGCAGGAGCACCGGGGAGCTGTTTTTT.

A few counts support this clone. The chain uses TRBV29-1 and TRBJ2-5; TRBD2 is a possible D gene (6 bases). This CDR3 contains 12 residues. V lost 6 bases to trimming and J lost 4 bases, with 12 bases between them. Germline CDR1 and CDR2: SQVTM and ANQGSEA. The CDR3 DNA follows: TGCAGCGTGGGGACTGGGGGAGAGACCCAGTACTTC. Translation gives CSVGTGGETQYF.

The V and J genes are TRBV10-3 and TRBJ1-1; TRBD1 agrees at 7 bases. CDR3 length: 13 amino acids. Per the germline V gene, CDR1 is ENHRY and CDR2 is SYGVKD. V was pared by 7 bases and J by 3 bases, with 5 bases of the junction left unmatched. The CDR3 sequence is CAIKGRGDTEAFF. The CDR3 bases are TGTGCCATCAAAGGCAGGGGGGACACTGAAGCTTTCTTT.

The chain recombines TRBV5-1 with TRBJ2-1; D might be TRBD1 (5 bases). V was shortened by 3 bases and J by 2 bases, with 15 bases between the two germline ends. This CDR3 comprises 16 residues. The germline gives CDR1 SGHRS, CDR2 YFSETQ. The CDR3 nucleotides are TGCGCCAGCAGCTCGAAGGGAACAGGAACCTACAATGAGCAGTTCTTC. Protein sequence: CASSSKGTGTYNEQFF.

The V gene is TRBV5-1, the J gene TRBJ1-2, with 7 bases matching TRBD1. Trimming took 0 bases from V and 3 from J; bases not matched to a gene: 2. Germline V gene data show CDR1 as SGHRS and CDR2 as YFSETQ. This CDR3 contains 14 residues. CDR3 sequence (DNA): TGCGCCAGCAGCTTGGGGACAGGAGACTATGGCTACACCTTC. Translated, it gives CASSLGTGDYGYTF.